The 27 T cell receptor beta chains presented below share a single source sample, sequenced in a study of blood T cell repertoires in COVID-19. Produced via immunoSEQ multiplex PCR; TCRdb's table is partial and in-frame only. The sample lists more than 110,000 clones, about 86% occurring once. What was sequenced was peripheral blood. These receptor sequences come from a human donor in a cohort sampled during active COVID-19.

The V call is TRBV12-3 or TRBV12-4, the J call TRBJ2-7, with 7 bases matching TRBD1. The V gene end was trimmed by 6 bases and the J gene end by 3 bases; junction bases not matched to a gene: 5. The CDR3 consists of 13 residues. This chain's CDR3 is CASRGDSRYEQYF. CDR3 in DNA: TGTGCCAGCAGGGGGGACAGTCGCTACGAGCAGTACTTC.

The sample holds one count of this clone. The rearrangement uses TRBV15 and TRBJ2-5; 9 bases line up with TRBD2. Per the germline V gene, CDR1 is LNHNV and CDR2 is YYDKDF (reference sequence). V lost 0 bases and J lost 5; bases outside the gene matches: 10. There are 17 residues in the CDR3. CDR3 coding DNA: TGTGCCACCAGCAGAGAAGTAGCCGCGGGGGGGTATGAGACCCAGTACTTC. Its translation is CATSREVAAGGYETQYF.

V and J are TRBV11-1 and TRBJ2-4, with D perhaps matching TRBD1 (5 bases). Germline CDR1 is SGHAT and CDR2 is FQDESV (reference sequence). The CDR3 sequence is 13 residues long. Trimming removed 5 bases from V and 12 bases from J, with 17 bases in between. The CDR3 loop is CASSASAQASQYF. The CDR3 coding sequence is TGTGCCAGCAGCGCCTCGGCACAGGCTTCTCAGTACTTC.

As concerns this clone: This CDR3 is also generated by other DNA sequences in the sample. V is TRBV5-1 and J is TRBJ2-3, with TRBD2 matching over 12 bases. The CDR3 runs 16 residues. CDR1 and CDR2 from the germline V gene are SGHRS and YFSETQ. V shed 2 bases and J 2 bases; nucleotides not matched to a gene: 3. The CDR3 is CASSLGLAGSTDTQYF. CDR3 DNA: TGCGCCAGCAGCTTAGGACTAGCGGGGTCCACAGATACGCAGTATTTT. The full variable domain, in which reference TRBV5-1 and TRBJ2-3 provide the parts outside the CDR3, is KAGVTQTPRYLIKTRGQQVTLSCSPISGHRSVSWYQQTPGQGLQFLFEYFSETQRNKGNFPGRFSGRQFSNSRSEMNVSTLELGDSALYLCASSLGLAGSTDTQYFGPGTRLTVL.

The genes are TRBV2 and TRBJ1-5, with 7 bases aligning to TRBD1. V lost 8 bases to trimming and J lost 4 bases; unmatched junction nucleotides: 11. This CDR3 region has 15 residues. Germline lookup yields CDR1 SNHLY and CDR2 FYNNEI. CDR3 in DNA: TGTGCCAGCCTCAAGGGTGACAGGGCGAATCAGCCCCAGCATTTT. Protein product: CASLKGDRANQPQHF.

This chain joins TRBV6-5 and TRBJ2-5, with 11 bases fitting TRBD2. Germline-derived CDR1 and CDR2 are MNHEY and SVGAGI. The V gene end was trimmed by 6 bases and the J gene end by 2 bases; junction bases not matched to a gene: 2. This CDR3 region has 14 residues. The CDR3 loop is CASRPSGGQETQYF. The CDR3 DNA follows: TGTGCCAGCAGGCCTAGCGGGGGGCAAGAGACCCAGTACTTC.

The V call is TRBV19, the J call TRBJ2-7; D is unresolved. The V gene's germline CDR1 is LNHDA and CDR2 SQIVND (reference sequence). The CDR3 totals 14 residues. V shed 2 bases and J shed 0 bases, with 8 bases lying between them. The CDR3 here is CASSIRTSSYEQYF. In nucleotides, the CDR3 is TGTGCCAGTAGTATAAGAACCAGCTCCTACGAGCAGTACTTC.

The CDR3 nucleotides read TGTGCCAGCAGCTTCACGGGGGACAGCTACGAGCAGTACTTC. This encodes CASSFTGDSYEQYF. V is TRBV11-2 and J is TRBJ2-7, with D possibly TRBD1 on 7 matching bases. The V gene lost 3 bases and the J gene lost 3 bases, with 12 bases spanning the gap. CDR1 is SGHAT and CDR2 is FQNNGV in the germline V gene. The CDR3 is made up of 14 amino acids.

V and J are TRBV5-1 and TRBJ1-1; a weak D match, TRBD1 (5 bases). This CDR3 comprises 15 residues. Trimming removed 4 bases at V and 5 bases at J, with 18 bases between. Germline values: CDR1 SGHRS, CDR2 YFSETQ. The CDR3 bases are TGCGCCAGCAGCAGCCTAGGACAAATGAGAACTGAAGCTTTCTTT. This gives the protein CASSSLGQMRTEAFF.

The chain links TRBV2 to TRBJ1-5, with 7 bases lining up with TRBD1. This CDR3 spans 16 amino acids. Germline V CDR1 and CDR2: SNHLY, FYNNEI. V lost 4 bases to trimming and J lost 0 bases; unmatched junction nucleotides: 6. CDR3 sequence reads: CASSGRGQFSNQPQHF. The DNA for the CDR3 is TGTGCCAGCAGTGGAAGGGGACAGTTTAGCAATCAGCCCCAGCATTTT. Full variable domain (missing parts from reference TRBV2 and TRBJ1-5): EPEVTQTPSHQVTQMGQEVILRCVPISNHLYFYWYRQILGQKVEFLVSFYNNEISEKSEIFDDQFSVERPDGSNFTLKIRSTKLEDSAMYFCASSGRGQFSNQPQHFGDGTRLSIL.

The DNA of the CDR3 is TGTGCCAGCAGCGTGGGACGGGACAACGAGCAGTACTTC. Its protein is CASSVGRDNEQYF. The V and J genes are TRBV9 and TRBJ2-7; tentative D call: TRBD1 (6 bases). Looked up from germline, CDR1 is SGDLS and CDR2 is YYNGEE. Trimming removed 2 bases at V and 5 bases at J, with 11 bases between. This CDR3 spans 13 amino acids.

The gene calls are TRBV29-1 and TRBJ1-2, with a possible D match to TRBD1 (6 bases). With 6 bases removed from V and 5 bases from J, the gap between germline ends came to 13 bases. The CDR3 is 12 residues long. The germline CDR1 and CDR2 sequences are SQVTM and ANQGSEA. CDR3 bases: TGCAGCGTCGAAAGGGACATTTATGGCTACACCTTC. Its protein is CSVERDIYGYTF.

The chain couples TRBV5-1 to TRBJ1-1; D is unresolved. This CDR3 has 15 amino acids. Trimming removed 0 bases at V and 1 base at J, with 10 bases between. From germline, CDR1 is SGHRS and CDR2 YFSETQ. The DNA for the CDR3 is TGCGCCAGCAGCTTGGGGAGGGTACAGAACACTGAAGCTTTCTTT. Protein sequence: CASSLGRVQNTEAFF.

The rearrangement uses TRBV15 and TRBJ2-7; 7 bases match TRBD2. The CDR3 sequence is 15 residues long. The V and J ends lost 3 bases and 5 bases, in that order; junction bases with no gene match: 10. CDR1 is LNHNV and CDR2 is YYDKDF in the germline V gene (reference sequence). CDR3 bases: TGTGCCACCAGCAGGGGACGACTAGCTCTGCACGAGCAGTACTTC. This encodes CATSRGRLALHEQYF.

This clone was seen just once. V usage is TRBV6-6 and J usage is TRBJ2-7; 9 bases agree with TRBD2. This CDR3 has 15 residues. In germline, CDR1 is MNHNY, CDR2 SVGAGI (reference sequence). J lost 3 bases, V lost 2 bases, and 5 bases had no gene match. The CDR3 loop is CASSYVAGANYEQYF. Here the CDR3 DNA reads TGTGCCAGCAGTTACGTAGCGGGGGCAAACTACGAGCAGTACTTC.

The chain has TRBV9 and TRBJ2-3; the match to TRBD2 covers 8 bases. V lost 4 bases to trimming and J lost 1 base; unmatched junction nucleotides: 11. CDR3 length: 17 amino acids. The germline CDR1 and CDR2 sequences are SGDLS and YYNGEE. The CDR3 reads CASSPSGGGWGTDTQYF. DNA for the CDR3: TGTGCCAGCAGCCCCTCCGGCGGGGGGTGGGGCACAGATACGCAGTATTTT.

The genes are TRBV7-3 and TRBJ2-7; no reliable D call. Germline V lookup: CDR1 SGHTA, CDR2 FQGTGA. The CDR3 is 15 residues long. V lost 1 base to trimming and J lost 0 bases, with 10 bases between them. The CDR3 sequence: CASSLMSASSYEQYF. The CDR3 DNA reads TGTGCCAGCAGCTTAATGTCTGCCAGCTCCTACGAGCAGTACTTC.

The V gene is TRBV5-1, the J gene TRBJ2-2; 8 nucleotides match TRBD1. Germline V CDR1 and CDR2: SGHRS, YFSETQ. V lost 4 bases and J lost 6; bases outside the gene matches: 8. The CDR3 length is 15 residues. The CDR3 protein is CASSTGQGRAGELFF. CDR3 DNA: TGCGCCAGCAGCACCGGACAGGGTCGGGCCGGGGAGCTGTTTTTT.

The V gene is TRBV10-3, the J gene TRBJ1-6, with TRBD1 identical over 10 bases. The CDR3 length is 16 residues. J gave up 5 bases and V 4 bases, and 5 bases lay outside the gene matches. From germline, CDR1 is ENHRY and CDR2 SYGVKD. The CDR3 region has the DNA TGTGCCATCAGTGTGGGACAGGGGTCTCATAATTCACCCCTCCACTTT. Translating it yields CAISVGQGSHNSPLHF.

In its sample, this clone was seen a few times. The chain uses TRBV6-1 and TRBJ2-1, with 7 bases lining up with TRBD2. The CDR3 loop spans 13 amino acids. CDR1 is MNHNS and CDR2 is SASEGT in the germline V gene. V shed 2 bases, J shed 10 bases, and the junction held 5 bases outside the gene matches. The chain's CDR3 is CASSEIGRREQFF. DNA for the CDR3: TGTGCCAGCAGTGAAATCGGGAGGCGGGAGCAGTTCTTC.

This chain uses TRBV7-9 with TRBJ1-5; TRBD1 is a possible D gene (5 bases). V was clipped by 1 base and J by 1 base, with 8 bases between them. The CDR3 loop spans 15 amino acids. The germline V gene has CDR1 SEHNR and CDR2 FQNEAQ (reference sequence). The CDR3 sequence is CASSLGSGSNQPQHF. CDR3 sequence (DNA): TGTGCCAGCAGCTTAGGTTCAGGGAGCAATCAGCCCCAGCATTTT.

The CDR3 DNA is TGTGCCAGCAGTTTACGGACAAACAATGAGCAGTTCTTC. Translation gives CASSLRTNNEQFF. The gene calls are TRBV12-3 or TRBV12-4 and TRBJ2-1; D possibly corresponds to TRBD1 (5 bases). V was trimmed by 2 bases and J by 5 bases, leaving 7 bases between them. CDR3 length: 13 residues.

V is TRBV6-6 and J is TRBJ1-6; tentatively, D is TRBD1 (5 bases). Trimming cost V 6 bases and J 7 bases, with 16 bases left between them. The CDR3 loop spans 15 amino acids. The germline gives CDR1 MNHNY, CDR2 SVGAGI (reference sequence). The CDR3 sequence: CASSSSGRSNSPLHF. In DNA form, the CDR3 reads TGTGCCAGCAGCTCTTCAGGGCGGTCCAATTCACCCCTCCACTTT.

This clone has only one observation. CDR3 sequence: CASSWTERETQYF. The CDR3 DNA sequence: TGTGCCAGCAGCTGGACAGAGCGGGAGACCCAGTACTTC. The chain combines TRBV5-5 with TRBJ2-5, with D possibly being TRBD1 (6 bases). Germline loops: CDR1 SGHKS, CDR2 YYEKEE (reference sequence). With 3 bases removed from V and 5 bases from J, the gap between germline ends came to 11 bases. The CDR3 loop spans 13 amino acids.

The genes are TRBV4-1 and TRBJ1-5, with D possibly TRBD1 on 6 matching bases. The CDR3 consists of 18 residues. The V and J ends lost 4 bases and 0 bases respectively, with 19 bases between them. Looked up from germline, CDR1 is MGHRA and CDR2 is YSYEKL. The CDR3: CASSRASAGDISNQPQHF. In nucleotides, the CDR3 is TGCGCCAGCAGCCGAGCCTCGGCAGGGGATATTAGCAATCAGCCCCAGCATTTT.

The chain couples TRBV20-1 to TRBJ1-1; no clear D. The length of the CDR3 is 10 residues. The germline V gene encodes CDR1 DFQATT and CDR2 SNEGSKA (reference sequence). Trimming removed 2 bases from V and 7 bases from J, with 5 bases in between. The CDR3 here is CSARKLEAFF. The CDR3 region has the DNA TGCAGTGCTAGAAAACTTGAAGCTTTCTTT.

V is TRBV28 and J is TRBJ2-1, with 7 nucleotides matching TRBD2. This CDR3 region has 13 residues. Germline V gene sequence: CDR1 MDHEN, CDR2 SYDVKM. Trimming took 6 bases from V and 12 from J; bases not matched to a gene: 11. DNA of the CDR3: TGTGCCAGCAGGCCGGGGGGACTGATATTGCAGTTCTTC. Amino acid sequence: CASRPGGLILQFF.